Below are 13 T cell receptor beta chains sequenced from a single sample in a study of blood T cells in healthy people across ages. A second PCR of 7 to 11 cycles used a sample-barcoded 5' primer and a J-beta primer mix. MiXCR, run by TCRdb on the 5' RACE reads, gives a single entry per CDR3 protein. The sample shows approximately 1.5 million distinct CDR3 sequences, 30% to 35% of them seen only once. Sequenced sample: blood. Source of these receptors: a woman aged 30 to 39 in good health.

This clonotype was detected a few times. This rearrangement joins TRBV7-9 to TRBJ2-7, with a possible D match to TRBD2 (6 bases). From germline, CDR1 is SEHNR and CDR2 FQNEAQ (reference sequence). The V end lost 5 bases, the J end lost 4 bases, and 15 bases lay between the germline ends. The CDR3 is 14 amino acids. This CDR3 reads CASSPTLAGYEQYF. The CDR3 nucleotides are TGTGCCAGCAGCCCAACTTTGGCGGGGTACGAGCAGTACTTC.

This clonotype was observed at least ten times. This chain uses TRBV27 with TRBJ2-4, with 8 bases fitting TRBD2. J gave up 5 bases and V 5 bases, and 14 bases lay outside the gene matches. There are 17 residues in the CDR3. CDR1 MNHEY and CDR2 SMNVEV come from the germline V gene (reference sequence). The CDR3 coding sequence is TGTGCCAGCAGTCCAACCGGCAGAGCGGGAGTGCAAAACATTCAGTACTTC. Translated: CASSPTGRAGVQNIQYF.

Concerning this clonotype itself: A junction end diverges from the germline sequence, so it may reflect a read error. CDR3 loop: CTSSEGGEQYF. The CDR3 region has the DNA TGCACCAGCAGTGAGGGTGGCGAGCAGTACTTC. The gene calls are TRBV10-1 and TRBJ2-5, with D tentatively TRBD2 (5 bases). The DNA end favors TRBJ2-7, so the J call may be wrong. CDR3 length equals 11 residues. Germline V gene sequence: CDR1 WNHNN, CDR2 SYGVQD (reference sequence).

This clonotype has a handful of counts. The rearrangement uses TRBV29-1 and TRBJ1-1; TRBD1 matches at 11 bases. Trimming took 1 base from V and 6 from J; bases not matched to a gene: 4. CDR1 and CDR2 from the germline V gene are SQVTM and ANQGSEA. The CDR3 runs 14 residues. The DNA for the CDR3 is TGCAGCGTTGAAGGGACAGGGGGCGTCTCTGAAGCTTTCTTT. Encoded protein: CSVEGTGGVSEAFF.

The table lists this clonotype with many counts. The V and J genes are TRBV27 and TRBJ2-5; D gene ambiguous. CDR1 is MNHEY, CDR2 SMNVEV, per germline (reference sequence). The ends were cut back, 3 bases at V and 0 bases at J, with 11 bases in the middle. This CDR3 contains 15 residues. The DNA of the CDR3 is TGTGCCAGCAGTTTCTCGTATTCTAACCAAGAGACCCAGTACTTC. Translated, it gives CASSFSYSNQETQYF.

The rearrangement joins TRBV6-1 to TRBJ1-2; D is undetermined. The V gene lost 6 bases and the J gene lost 2 bases, with 19 bases spanning the gap. Per the germline V gene, CDR1 is MNHNS and CDR2 is SASEGT. This CDR3 has 16 residues. This CDR3 reads CASRTDSQKVNYGYTF. Here the CDR3 DNA reads TGTGCCAGCAGAACCGATTCACAGAAGGTGAACTATGGCTACACCTTC.

Regarding this clonotype: The junction departs from the called germline gene at one end, perhaps through a read error. The CDR3, as DNA: TGCGGTGCTAGCGACAAAAAAAGCGATACGCAGTATTTT. Encoded protein: CGASDKKSDTQYF. This chain links TRBV20-1 with TRBJ2-3; TRBD2 is a possible D gene (6 bases). The CDR3 is 13 residues long. CDR1 DFQATT and CDR2 SNEGSKA come from the germline V gene (reference sequence).

The V call is TRBV12-3 or TRBV12-4, the J call TRBJ2-7; 8 bases match TRBD2. The V segment lost 6 bases and the J segment 3 bases; nucleotides outside the gene matches: 7. There are 14 residues in the CDR3. The CDR3 bases are TGTGCCAGCAGACCCCCGGGGGGGGTCTACGAGCAGTACTTC. It encodes CASRPPGGVYEQYF.

This chain links TRBV6-1 with TRBJ1-5; a possible D gene is TRBD1 (5 bases). The germline V gene encodes CDR1 MNHNS and CDR2 SASEGT. CDR3 size: 15 residues. V lost 4 bases to trimming and J lost 6 bases, with 16 bases between them. The CDR3, as DNA: TGTGCCAGCAGTGGAGGGACGGCAAGGGGTCAGCCCCAGCATTTT. Protein sequence: CASSGGTARGQPQHF.

This clonotype came up a few times. The chain combines TRBV27 with TRBJ2-4; TRBD1 agrees at 7 bases. The J call could be wrong; TRBJ2-7 is a better fit for the DNA end. The CDR3 consists of 14 residues. Germline assignment: CDR1 MNHEY and CDR2 SMNVEV (reference sequence). CDR3 loop: CASSLGRGLSEQYF. The CDR3, as DNA: TGTGCCAGCAGTTTGGGAAGGGGGCTAAGCGAGCAGTACTTC.

The V call is TRBV4-2, the J call TRBJ2-7; 8 nucleotides match TRBD2. The CDR3 is made up of 17 amino acids. Germline V gene sequence: CDR1 LGHNA, CDR2 YNFKEQ. Germline trimming cut 4 bases from V and 2 bases from J; bases unmatched to any gene: 13. The CDR3, as DNA: TGTGCCAGCAGCCGAAAAGACCCCACTAGCGGCCCCTACGAGCAGTACTTC. Translated: CASSRKDPTSGPYEQYF.

The table lists this clonotype with many counts. The chain joins TRBV7-2 to TRBJ2-3, with 10 positions matching TRBD2. The germline gives CDR1 SGHTA, CDR2 FQGNSA. Unmatched junction bases numbered 8, after V lost 5 bases and J lost 0 bases. This CDR3 spans 17 amino acids. CDR3 coding DNA: TGTGCCAGCAGCCCCCAAAGCGGGGGGGTAAGCACAGATACGCAGTATTTT. Amino acids: CASSPQSGGVSTDTQYF.

The genes are TRBV19 and TRBJ1-5; TRBD1 might be the D (6 bases). Germline CDR1 LNHDA, CDR2 SQIVND (reference sequence). The CDR3 contains 17 residues. The V gene lost 9 bases and the J gene lost 2 bases, with 23 bases spanning the gap. In DNA form, the CDR3 reads TGTGCCAGCAGGCCGGGGAGGGGGAGTAGAGGCAATCAGCCCCAGCATTTT. Its protein product is CASRPGRGSRGNQPQHF.